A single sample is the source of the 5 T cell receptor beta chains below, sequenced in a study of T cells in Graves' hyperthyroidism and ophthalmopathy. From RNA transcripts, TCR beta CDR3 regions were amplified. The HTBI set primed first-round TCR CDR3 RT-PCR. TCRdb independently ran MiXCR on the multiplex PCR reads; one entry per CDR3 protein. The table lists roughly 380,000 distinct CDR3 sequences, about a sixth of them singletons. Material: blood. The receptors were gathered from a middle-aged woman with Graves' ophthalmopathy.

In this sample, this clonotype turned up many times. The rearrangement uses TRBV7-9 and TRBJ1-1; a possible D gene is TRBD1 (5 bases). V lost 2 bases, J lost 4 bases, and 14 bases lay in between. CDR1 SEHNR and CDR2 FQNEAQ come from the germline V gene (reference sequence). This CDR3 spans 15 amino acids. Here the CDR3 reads CASSLRAGRGTEAFF. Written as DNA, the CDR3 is TGTGCCAGCAGCTTACGGGCAGGGAGGGGCACTGAAGCTTTCTTT.

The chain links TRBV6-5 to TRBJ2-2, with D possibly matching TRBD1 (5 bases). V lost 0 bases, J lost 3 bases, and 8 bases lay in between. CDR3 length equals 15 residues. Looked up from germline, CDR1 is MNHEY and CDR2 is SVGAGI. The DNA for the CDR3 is TGTGCCAGCAGTTACTCCCCCAGGGACACCGGGGAGCTGTTTTTT. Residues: CASSYSPRDTGELFF.

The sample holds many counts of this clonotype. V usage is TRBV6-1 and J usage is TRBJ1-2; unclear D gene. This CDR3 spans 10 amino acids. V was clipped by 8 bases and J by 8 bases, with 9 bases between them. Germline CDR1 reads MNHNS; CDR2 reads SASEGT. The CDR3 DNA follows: TGTGCCAGCTTGCAGTACGGCTACACCTTC. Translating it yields CASLQYGYTF.

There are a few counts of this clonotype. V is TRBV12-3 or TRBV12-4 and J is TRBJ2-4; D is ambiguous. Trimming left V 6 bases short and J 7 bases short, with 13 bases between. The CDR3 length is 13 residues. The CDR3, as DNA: TGTGCCAGCAGGCAAGCCGTGGGCAACATTCAGTACTTC. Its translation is CASRQAVGNIQYF.

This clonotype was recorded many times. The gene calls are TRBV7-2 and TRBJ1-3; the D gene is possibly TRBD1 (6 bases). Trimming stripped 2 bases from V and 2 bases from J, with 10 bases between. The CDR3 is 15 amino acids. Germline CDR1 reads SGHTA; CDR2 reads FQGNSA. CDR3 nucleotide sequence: TGTGCCAGCAGCTTAACAGGGTATACTGGAAACACCATATATTTT. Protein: CASSLTGYTGNTIYF.